Below, 7 T cell receptor beta chains from the same sample are listed, as sequenced in a study of OX40 agonist ivuxolimab in advanced cancers. Sequencing used immunoSEQ multiplex PCR; TCRdb keeps in-frame clones, though not all of them. The sample includes over 60,000 clones, roughly nine tenths of them seen just once. The specimen was CD4+ or CD8+ T cells sorted from blood, collected in a trial of the OX40 agonist ivuxolimab. These receptors came from an adult with an advanced solid tumor such as melanoma, head and neck, liver or kidney cancer.

The V call is TRBV10-3, the J call TRBJ2-1; D possibly matches TRBD1 or TRBD2 (6 bases each). This CDR3 region has 15 residues. Germline values: CDR1 ENHRY, CDR2 SYGVKD. V was trimmed by 4 bases and J by 8 bases, leaving 18 bases between them. CDR3 sequence reads: CAISVGSGALDEQFF. The CDR3 region has the DNA TGTGCCATCAGTGTAGGTTCGGGGGCCCTCGATGAGCAGTTCTTC.

The chain uses TRBV18 and TRBJ2-2; D not resolved. V gave up 2 bases and J gave up 3 bases, with 7 bases separating them. Per the germline V gene, CDR1 is KGHSH and CDR2 is LQKENI. The CDR3 is 14 amino acids. CDR3 protein: CASSPGWDTGELFF. DNA of the CDR3: TGTGCCAGCTCACCAGGGTGGGACACCGGGGAGCTGTTTTTT. The full variable domain, with the rest looked up from reference TRBV18 and TRBJ2-2, is NAGVMQNPRHLVRRRGQEARLRCSPMKGHSHVYWYRQLPEEGLKFMVYLQKENIIDESGMPKERFSAEFPKEGPSILRIQQVVRGDSAAYFCASSPGWDTGELFFGEGSRLTVL.

This clone was detected a few times. This chain links TRBV18 with TRBJ1-5; D ambiguous. The CDR3 loop spans 16 amino acids. Trimming took off 3 bases at V and 2 bases at J, with 14 bases between the two ends. Germline CDR1 KGHSH, CDR2 LQKENI. As DNA, the CDR3 is TGTGCCAGCTCACCTGTGAGGGCCACAGGCAATCAGCCCCAGCATTTT. Translating it yields CASSPVRATGNQPQHF.

V is TRBV4-1 and J is TRBJ2-7, with D perhaps being TRBD1 or TRBD2 (5 bases each). The CDR3 covers 15 residues. Germline V lookup: CDR1 MGHRA, CDR2 YSYEKL. V was clipped by 1 base and J by 3 bases, with 13 bases between them. CDR3 in amino acids: CASSQVRDRYYEQYF. The CDR3 DNA follows: TGCGCCAGCAGCCAAGTAAGGGACCGATACTACGAGCAGTACTTC.

The genes are TRBV20-1 and TRBJ2-5; D is ambiguous. The V end was cut by 6 bases, the J end by 2 bases, with 7 bases between. Germline-derived CDR1 and CDR2 are DFQATT and SNEGSKA (reference sequence). The length of the CDR3 is 11 residues. In DNA, the CDR3 is TGCAGTGCGCTGGAGCAAGAGACCCAGTACTTC. Encoded protein: CSALEQETQYF.

J is TRBJ1-3 and V is TRBV9; D unclear. The CDR3 spans 13 residues. Trimming removed 3 bases at V and 1 base at J, with 5 bases between. Germline lookup yields CDR1 SGDLS and CDR2 YYNGEE. The CDR3 reads CASSALSGNTIYF. CDR3 nucleotide sequence: TGTGCCAGCAGCGCCCTATCTGGAAACACCATATATTTT.

The rearrangement joins TRBV16 to TRBJ1-2, with 8 nucleotides matching TRBD1. The CDR3 consists of 14 residues. The V gene's germline CDR1 is KGHSY and CDR2 FQNENV. J was trimmed by 4 bases and V by 4 bases; bases with no gene match: 5. CDR3 in amino acids: CASSLEGQAYGYTF. CDR3 nucleotide sequence: TGTGCCAGCAGCCTGGAGGGACAGGCCTATGGCTACACCTTC.